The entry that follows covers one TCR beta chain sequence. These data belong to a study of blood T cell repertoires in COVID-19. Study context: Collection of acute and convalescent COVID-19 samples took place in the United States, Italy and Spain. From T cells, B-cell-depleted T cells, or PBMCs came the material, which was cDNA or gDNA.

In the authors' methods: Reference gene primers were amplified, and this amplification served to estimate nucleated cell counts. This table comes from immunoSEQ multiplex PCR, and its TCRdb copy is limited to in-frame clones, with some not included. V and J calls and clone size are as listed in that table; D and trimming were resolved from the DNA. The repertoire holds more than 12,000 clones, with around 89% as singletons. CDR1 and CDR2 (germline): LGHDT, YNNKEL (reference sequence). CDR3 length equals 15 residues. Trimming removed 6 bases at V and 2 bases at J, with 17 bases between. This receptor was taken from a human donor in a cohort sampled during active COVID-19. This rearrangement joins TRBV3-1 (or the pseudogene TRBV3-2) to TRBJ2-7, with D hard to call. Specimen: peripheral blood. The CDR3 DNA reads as TGTGCCAGCAGTCCAAGCGCGAGAGGTCCCTACGAGCAGTACTTC. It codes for CASSPSARGPYEQYF.